The present entry profiles one T cell receptor (beta chain) with its context. Its antigen is still unknown. No much larger clone is present one base from it, and per-base qualities are unavailable. This specimen comes from a study of blood T cell repertoires in COVID-19 (dated by TCRdb to between 2020 and 2021). Regarding the study in general: The collaborator samples originated in the United States, Italy and Spain and spanned the acute and convalescent phases of COVID-19. The repertoires were released in a freely available public database meant as a resource for research on the immune response to SARS-CoV-2. HLA class I and class II types, where available, came from metadata supplied by the sample provider rather than from assay-based typing. Nearly every sample came with metadata listing a de-identified subject ID, COVID-19 status, age in years and sex. Subjects who had been exposed to COVID-19, were actively infected with it, or had recovered from it provided the deeply sampled blood TCRbeta repertoires that made up the dataset. The prospective study material was composed of cDNA or gDNA derived from T cells, B-cell-depleted T cells, or PBMCs. The samples were drawn from the first 160 participants of the ongoing ImmuneRACE study and from 1,254 subjects provided by 6 global collaborators. Overall study outcomes, separate from this receptor: The amount of clinical and demographic metadata varied by source and participant and was provided uncurated.

The germline V and J ends show losses of 4 bases and 5 bases respectively, and no gene match explains 5 bases of the junction. Including the terminal cysteine and phenylalanine, the CDR3 comprises 14 residues. CDR3 DNA is the only sequence kept; it has 42 bases, read in frame from the first base. Looking up the germline V gene yields CDR1 ENHRY and CDR2 SYGVKD. TCRbeta CDR3 regions were amplified from genomic DNA by means of the immunoSEQ Assay, a bias-controlled multiplex PCR. The study's own analysis went as follows. The number of nucleated cells in each sample was estimated by amplification of reference gene primers within the assay. To quantify the absolute abundance of each unique TCRbeta CDR3 rearrangement, sequence reads were collapsed and filtered. For each sample, productive Simpson clonality was calculated as the square root of Simpson's diversity index over productive rearrangements. Held by TCRdb, this immuneACCESS table contains in-frame sequences only and omits some clones. Under half of the omission traces to an unresolved V gene where checked; the cause of the rest is unknown. That table supplies the V and J calls and clone size; D and trimming were determined from the DNA. The table for this sample lists a few hundred thousand clones; around four fifths of them were counted only once. In total, the top ten clones hold over 9.5% of the sample.

In Seattle, one collaborating source enrolled patients while the infection was active and tracked those patients longitudinally over the course of disease. Collaborating institutions collected whole blood in K2EDTA tubes following their own protocols. For TCRbeta analysis, collaborators shipped samples in one of three forms: frozen whole blood, isolated PBMCs, or DNA extracted from either of those sample types. The sequence came from a woman of 80 years or more with COVID-19, enrolled during active disease. Sequenced sample: peripheral blood. The chain links TRBV10-3 with TRBJ1-1; 9 central bases correspond to TRBD1. The CDR3 protein is CAISAQGASTEAFF. The DNA reads TGTGCCATCAGTGCACAGGGGGCATCGACTGAAGCTTTCTTT.